This entry features one TCR beta chain sequence. Its antigen is not identified. This record belongs to a study of cytomegalovirus exposure and HLA in healthy donors. Study results and caveats: In a later analysis, several top co-occurrence clusters appeared linked to parvovirus B19, influenza, CMV and Epstein-Barr virus.

PCR involved 60 Vbeta and 13 Jbeta primers. Per the original data handling: Tens of millions of unique TCR beta chains, 8.5 million to 14 million shared, were counted in a later analysis. TCRdb keeps only in-frame clones here, not all; method: immunoSEQ multiplex PCR. V and J calls and clone size are copied from that table; D and trimming were computed from the DNA. This table holds 65,000 to 90,000 clones. The receptor comes from a female donor in good health and CMV-seropositive. Sequencing input: PBMCs.

The CDR3 nucleotides read TGTGCCAGCAGTTACGAAACTGGGAGCACTGAAGCTTTCTTT. This gives the protein CASSYETGSTEAFF. The chain employs TRBV28 and TRBJ1-1; D is unresolved. The germline V and J ends were trimmed by 4 bases and 4 bases, with 13 bases remaining between them. The CDR3 sequence is 14 residues long. The germline V gene has CDR1 MDHEN and CDR2 SYDVKM.